Listed here are 2 T cell receptor beta chains from one sample, sequenced in a study of identical twins. TCRdb itself ran the 5' RACE reads through MiXCR, one entry per CDR3 protein. The sample contains about 220,000 distinct CDR3 sequences, 9.4% of which appear only once. The source material was memory (CD45RO+) T cells sorted from blood. The origin of the receptors is a woman aged 18-29 years in good health.

The gene calls are TRBV11-2 and TRBJ2-1, with D maybe TRBD2 (5 bases). V lost 8 bases, J lost 12 bases, and 14 bases lay in between. The length of the CDR3 is 11 residues. Per the germline V gene, CDR1 is SGHAT and CDR2 is FQNNGV. DNA of the CDR3: TGTGCCAGCGGCCGGGAACAAGTGCAGTTCTTC. Amino acids: CASGREQVQFF.

This clonotype appeared a few times. The chain joins TRBV3-1 to TRBJ2-7; 10 nucleotides agree with TRBD1. Per germline, CDR1 LGHDT and CDR2 YNNKEL (reference sequence). Losses at the gene ends were 2 bases for V and 2 bases for J; bases not matched to a gene: 3. The CDR3 loop spans 15 amino acids. The CDR3 DNA follows: TGTGCCAGCAGCCAATGGGGGACAGGGGCCTACGAGCAGTACTTC. This translates into CASSQWGTGAYEQYF.